The T cell receptor beta chain described here comes from a study of radiation and T cells in renal cell carcinoma. For the study at large: Nephrectomy followed 15 Gy stereotactic body radiation by 4 weeks. General study results and limits: Baseline intratumoral clonotype presence is unknown without pretreatment biopsies. In blood, top tumor clones expanded by 2 weeks, shrinking by 4.

As to time point: blood 2 weeks post-SBRT. Treatment specified: 15 Gy SBRT to primary tumor, nephrectomy 4 weeks later. Blood was sampled at baseline, 2 weeks and 4 weeks after SBRT. The data were produced by immunoSEQ multiplex PCR, yet TCRdb's version contains in-frame clones alone and is incomplete. Of around 130,000 clones listed, 81% are singletons. As to this clone: The target antigen is unknown.

The CDR3 totals 17 residues. The J segment lost 5 bases and the V segment lost 0 bases, leaving 9 bases of the junction unmatched. Per the germline V gene, CDR1 is ENHRY and CDR2 is SYGVKD. The clonotype originates from an older woman with renal cell carcinoma. The chain has TRBV10-3 and TRBJ1-5, with TRBD1 identical over 8 bases. The material sequenced was blood, taken from a patient whose treatment included radiotherapy and nephrectomy. The CDR3 nucleotides read TGTGCCATCAGTGAGTCAGGGGCACAGGGGGGTGATCAGCCCCAGCATTTT. Translated, it gives CAISESGAQGGDQPQHF.